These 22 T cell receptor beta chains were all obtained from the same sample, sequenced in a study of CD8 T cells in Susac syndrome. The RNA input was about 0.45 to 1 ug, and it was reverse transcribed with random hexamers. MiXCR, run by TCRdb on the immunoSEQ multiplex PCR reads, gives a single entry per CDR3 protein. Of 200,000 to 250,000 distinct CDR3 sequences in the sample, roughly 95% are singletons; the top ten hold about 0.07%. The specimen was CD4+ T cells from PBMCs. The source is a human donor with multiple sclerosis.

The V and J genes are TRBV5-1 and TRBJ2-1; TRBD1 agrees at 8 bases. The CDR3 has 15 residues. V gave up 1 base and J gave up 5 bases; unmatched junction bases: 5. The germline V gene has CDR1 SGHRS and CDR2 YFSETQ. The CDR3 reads CASSLRQGMNNEQFF. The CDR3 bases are TGCGCCAGCAGCTTGAGACAGGGGATGAACAATGAGCAGTTCTTC. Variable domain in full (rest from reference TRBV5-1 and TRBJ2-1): KAGVTQTPRYLIKTRGQQVTLSCSPISGHRSVSWYQQTPGQGLQFLFEYFSETQRNKGNFPGRFSGRQFSNSRSEMNVSTLELGDSALYLCASSLRQGMNNEQFFGPGTRLTVL.

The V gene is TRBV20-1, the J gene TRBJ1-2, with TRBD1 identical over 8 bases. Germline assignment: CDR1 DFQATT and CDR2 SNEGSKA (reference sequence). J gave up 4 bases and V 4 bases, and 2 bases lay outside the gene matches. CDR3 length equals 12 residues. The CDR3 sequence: CSATGQGYGYTF. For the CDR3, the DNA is TGCAGTGCTACCGGACAGGGCTATGGCTACACCTTC.

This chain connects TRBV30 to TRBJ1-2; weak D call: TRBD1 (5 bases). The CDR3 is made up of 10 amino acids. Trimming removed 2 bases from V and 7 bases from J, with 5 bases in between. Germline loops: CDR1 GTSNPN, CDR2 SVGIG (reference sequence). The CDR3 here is CAWSQGGYTF. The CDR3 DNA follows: TGTGCCTGGAGTCAGGGTGGCTACACCTTC.

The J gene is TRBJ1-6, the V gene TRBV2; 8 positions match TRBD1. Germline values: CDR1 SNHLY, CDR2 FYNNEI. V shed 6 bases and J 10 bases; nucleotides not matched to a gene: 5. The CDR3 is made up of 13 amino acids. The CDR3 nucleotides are TGTGCCAGCAGACAGGGGGATCCCTCACCCCTCCACTTT. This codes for CASRQGDPSPLHF.

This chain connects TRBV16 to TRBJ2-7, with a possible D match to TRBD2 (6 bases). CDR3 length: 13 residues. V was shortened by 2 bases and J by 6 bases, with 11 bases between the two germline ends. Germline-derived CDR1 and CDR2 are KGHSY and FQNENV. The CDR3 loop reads CASSQRREAEQYV. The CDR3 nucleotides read TGTGCCAGCAGCCAACGGCGGGAAGCCGAGCAGTACGTC.

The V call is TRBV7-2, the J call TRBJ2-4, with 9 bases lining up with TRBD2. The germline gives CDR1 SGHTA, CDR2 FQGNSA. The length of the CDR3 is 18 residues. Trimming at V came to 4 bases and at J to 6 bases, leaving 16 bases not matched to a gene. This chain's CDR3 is CASSSSWTSDLPGNIQYF. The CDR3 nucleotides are TGTGCCAGCAGCTCCTCCTGGACTAGCGACCTTCCAGGAAACATTCAGTACTTC.

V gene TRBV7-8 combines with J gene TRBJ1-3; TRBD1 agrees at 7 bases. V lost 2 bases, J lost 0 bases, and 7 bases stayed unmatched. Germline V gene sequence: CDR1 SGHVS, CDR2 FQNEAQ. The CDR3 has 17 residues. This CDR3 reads CASSLTTQGPSGNTIYF. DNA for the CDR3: TGTGCCAGCAGCTTAACTACACAGGGGCCCTCTGGAAACACCATATATTTT.

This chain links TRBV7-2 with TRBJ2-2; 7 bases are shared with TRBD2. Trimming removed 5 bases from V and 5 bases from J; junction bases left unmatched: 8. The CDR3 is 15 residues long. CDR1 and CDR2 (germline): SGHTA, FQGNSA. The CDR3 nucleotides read TGTGCCAGCAGCCAGAGGGGACTACCAACCGGGGAGCTGTTTTTT. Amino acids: CASSQRGLPTGELFF.

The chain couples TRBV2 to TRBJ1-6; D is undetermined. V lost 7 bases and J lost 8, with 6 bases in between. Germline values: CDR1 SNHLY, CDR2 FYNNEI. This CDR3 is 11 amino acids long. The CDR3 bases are TGTGCCAGCATCGGGGATTCACCCCTCCACTTT. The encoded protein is CASIGDSPLHF.

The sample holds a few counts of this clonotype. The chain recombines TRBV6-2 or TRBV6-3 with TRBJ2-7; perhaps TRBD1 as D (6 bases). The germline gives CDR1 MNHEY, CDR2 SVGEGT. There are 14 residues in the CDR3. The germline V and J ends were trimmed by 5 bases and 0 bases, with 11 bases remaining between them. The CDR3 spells CASSPSTGSYEQYF. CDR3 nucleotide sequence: TGTGCCAGCAGTCCGTCGACAGGCTCCTACGAGCAGTACTTC.

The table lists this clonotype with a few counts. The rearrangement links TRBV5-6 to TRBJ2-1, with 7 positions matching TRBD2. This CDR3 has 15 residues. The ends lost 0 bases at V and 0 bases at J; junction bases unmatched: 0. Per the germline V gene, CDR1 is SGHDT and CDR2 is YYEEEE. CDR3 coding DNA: TGTGCCAGCAGCTTGGGCGGGGGCTCCTACAATGAGCAGTTCTTC. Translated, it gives CASSLGGGSYNEQFF.

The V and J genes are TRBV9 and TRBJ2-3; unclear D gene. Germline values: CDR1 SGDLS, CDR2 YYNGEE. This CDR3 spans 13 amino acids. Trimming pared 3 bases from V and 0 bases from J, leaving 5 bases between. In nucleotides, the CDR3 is TGTGCCAGCAGCGGGGCTAGCACAGATACGCAGTATTTT. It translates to CASSGASTDTQYF.

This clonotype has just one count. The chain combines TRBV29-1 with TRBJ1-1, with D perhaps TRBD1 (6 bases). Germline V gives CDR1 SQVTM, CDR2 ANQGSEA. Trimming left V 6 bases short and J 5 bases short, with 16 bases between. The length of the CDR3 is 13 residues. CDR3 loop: CSVQGRAETEAFF. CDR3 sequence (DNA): TGCAGCGTACAGGGAAGAGCGGAAACTGAAGCTTTCTTT.

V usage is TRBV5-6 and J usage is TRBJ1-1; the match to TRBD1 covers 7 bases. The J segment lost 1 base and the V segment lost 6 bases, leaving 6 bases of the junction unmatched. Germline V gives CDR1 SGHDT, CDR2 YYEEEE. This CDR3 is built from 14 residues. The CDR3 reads CASNQQGRNTEAFF. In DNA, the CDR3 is TGTGCCAGCAACCAACAGGGGCGGAACACTGAAGCTTTCTTT.

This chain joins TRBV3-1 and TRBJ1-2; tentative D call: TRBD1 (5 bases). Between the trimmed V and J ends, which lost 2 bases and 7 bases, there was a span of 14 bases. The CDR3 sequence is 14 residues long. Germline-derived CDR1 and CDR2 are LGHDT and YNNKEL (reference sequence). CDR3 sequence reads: CASSQSHGGVGYTF. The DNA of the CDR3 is TGTGCCAGCAGCCAAAGTCACGGGGGGGTTGGCTACACCTTC.

Here the CDR3 DNA reads TGTGCCAGCAGTACAGAGGGTGGGGATTGGGACACTGAAGCTTTCTTT. The encoded protein is CASSTEGGDWDTEAFF. This sequence joins TRBV12-3 or TRBV12-4 and TRBJ1-1; D not certain. CDR3 length: 16 residues. The V gene lost 5 bases and the J gene lost 3 bases, with 19 bases spanning the gap.

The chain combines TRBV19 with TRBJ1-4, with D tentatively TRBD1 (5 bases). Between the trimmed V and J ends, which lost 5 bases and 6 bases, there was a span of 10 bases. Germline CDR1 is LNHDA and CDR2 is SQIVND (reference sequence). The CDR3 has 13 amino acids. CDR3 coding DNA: TGTGCCAGTAGTCCCGACAGCGATGAAAAACTGTTTTTT. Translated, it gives CASSPDSDEKLFF.

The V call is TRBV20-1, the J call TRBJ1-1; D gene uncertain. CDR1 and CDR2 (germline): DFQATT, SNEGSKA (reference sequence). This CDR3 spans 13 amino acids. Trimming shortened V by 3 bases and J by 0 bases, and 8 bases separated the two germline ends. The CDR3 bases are TGCAGTGCTAGTACCGGGGTGAACACTGAAGCTTTCTTT. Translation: CSASTGVNTEAFF.

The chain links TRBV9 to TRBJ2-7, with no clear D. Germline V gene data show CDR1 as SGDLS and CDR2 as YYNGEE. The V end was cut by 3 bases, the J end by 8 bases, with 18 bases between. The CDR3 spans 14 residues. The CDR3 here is CASSALPLLTQQYF. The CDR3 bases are TGTGCCAGCAGCGCCTTGCCCCTCCTTACCCAGCAGTACTTC.

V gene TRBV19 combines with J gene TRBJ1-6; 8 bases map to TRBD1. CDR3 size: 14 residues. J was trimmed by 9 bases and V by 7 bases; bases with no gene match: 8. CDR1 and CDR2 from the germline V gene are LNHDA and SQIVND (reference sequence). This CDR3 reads CASTLDRGRSPLHF. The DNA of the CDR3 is TGTGCCAGTACCCTCGACAGGGGTCGTTCACCCCTCCACTTT.

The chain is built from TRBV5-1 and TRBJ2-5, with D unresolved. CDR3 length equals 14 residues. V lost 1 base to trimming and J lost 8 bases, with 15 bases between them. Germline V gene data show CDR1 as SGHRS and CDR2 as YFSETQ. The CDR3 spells CASSLTVETVTQYF. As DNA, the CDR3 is TGCGCCAGCAGCTTGACCGTGGAAACGGTAACCCAGTACTTC.

CDR3 residues: CASSLEGYGDTQYF. CDR3 bases: TGTGCCAGCAGCTTAGAGGGTTATGGAGATACGCAGTATTTT. The rearrangement joins TRBV7-2 to TRBJ2-3; no reliable D call. V dropped 1 base and J dropped 5 bases, with 10 bases sitting between them. Looked up from germline, CDR1 is SGHTA and CDR2 is FQGNSA. The CDR3 contains 14 residues.